This is a list of T cell receptor beta chains from one sample in a study of T cells in Graves' hyperthyroidism and ophthalmopathy. TCRdb re-analysed the multiplex PCR reads in MiXCR, keeping a single row per CDR3 protein. The repertoire holds 500,000 to 600,000 distinct CDR3 sequences, 16% seen once, with about 20% in the top ten. The sequenced material came from blood. Source of these receptors: a woman younger than 30 with Graves' hyperthyroidism. The CDR3 runs from the conserved cysteine through the conserved F or W. A D gene is named only where the DNA matches it firmly. Where a row states a size, it is once, few, many or the class of an expanded clone; other rows omit it.

>TRBV20-1|NA|TRBJ2-2|TRBD1|16
CSAPSPGQAITGELFF
TGCAGTGCTCCCTCTCCGGGACAGGCTATCACCGGGGAGCTGTTTTTT
>TRBV9|NA|TRBJ2-5|TRBD2|17
CASSVGGLAGGQETQYF
TGTGCCAGCAGCGTAGGAGGGCTAGCGGGAGGGCAGGAGACCCAGTACTTC
>TRBV4-2|once|TRBJ2-7|TRBD1|15
CASSQKRDSTYEQYF
TGTGCCAGCAGCCAGAAACGGGACAGCACCTACGAGCAGTACTTC
>TRBV2|many|TRBJ1-1|NA|13
CASKQKMNTEAFF
TGTGCCAGCAAGCAGAAAATGAACACTGAAGCTTTCTTT
>TRBV28|once|TRBJ2-1|TRBD2|14
CASSRTSGMGEQFF
TGTGCCAGCAGTCGGACTAGCGGGATGGGTGAGCAGTTCTTC
>TRBV18|few|TRBJ1-4|NA|13
CASSPDRTEKLFF
TGTGCCAGCTCACCCGACAGAACTGAAAAACTGTTTTTT
>TRBV20-1|few|TRBJ1-4|NA|15
CSARSTGPTNEKLFF
TGCAGTGCTAGATCAACAGGACCAACTAATGAAAAACTGTTTTTT
>TRBV6-1|many|TRBJ2-3|TRBD1|15
CASGYRGPSTDTQYF
TGTGCCAGCGGATACAGGGGGCCTAGCACAGATACGCAGTATTTT
>TRBV3-1|few|TRBJ2-3|NA|15
CASSPRTVGTDTQYF
TGTGCCAGCAGCCCCCGGACTGTGGGTACAGATACGCAGTATTTT
>TRBV19|NA|TRBJ1-5|NA|15
CASSKRRDPNQPQHF
TGTGCCAGTAGTAAAAGGCGGGACCCCAATCAGCCCCAGCATTTT
>TRBV5-1|once|TRBJ2-2|NA|15
CASSFGVANTGELFF
TGCGCCAGCAGCTTCGGGGTCGCGAACACCGGGGAGCTGTTTTTT
>TRBV20-1|many|TRBJ2-5|TRBD2|16
CSARLIAGARQETQYF
TGCAGTGCACGCCTAATAGCGGGAGCTAGACAAGAGACCCAGTACTTC
>TRBV20-1|few|TRBJ2-7|TRBD2|15
CSARPEREVCCEQYF
TGCAGTGCTAGACCCGAGCGGGAGGTATGTTGCGAGCAGTACTTC
>TRBV4-1|few|TRBJ2-5|NA|13
CASSQDTWGTQYF
TGCGCCAGCAGCCAAGATACCTGGGGGACCCAGTACTTC
>TRBV20-1|many|TRBJ1-3|NA|15
CSARGWEGDGNTIYF
TGCAGTGCTAGAGGGTGGGAAGGTGACGGAAACACCATATATTTT
>TRBV5-5|many|TRBJ1-2|NA|16
CASSLGVLYGDYGYTF
TGTGCCAGCAGCTTGGGCGTCCTTTACGGGGACTATGGCTACACCTTC
>TRBV18|many|TRBJ1-6|TRBD1|14
CASSRQGSNSPLHF
TGTGCCAGCTCCAGACAGGGAAGCAATTCACCCCTCCACTTT
>TRBV14|many|TRBJ2-7|NA|13
CASSTIGGYEQYF
TGTGCCAGCAGCACTATAGGGGGCTACGAGCAGTACTTC
>TRBV27|NA|TRBJ2-1|NA|14
CASSTLTGYNEQFF
TGTGCCAGCAGTACCTTGACGGGATACAATGAGCAGTTCTTC
>TRBV5-1|NA|TRBJ2-2|NA|14
CASSLTGYQRELFF
TGCGCCAGCAGCTTGACAGGCTATCAACGGGAGCTGTTTTTT
>TRBV5-1|many|TRBJ2-3|NA|15
CASSDSGYNTDTQYF
TGCGCCAGCAGTGATAGCGGATATAACACAGATACGCAGTATTTT
>TRBV20-1|many|TRBJ2-1|TRBD2|15
CSARDWTSESDEQFF
TGCAGTGCTAGAGATTGGACTAGCGAGTCCGATGAGCAGTTCTTC
>TRBV6-2/TRBV6-3|few|TRBJ2-7|NA|15
CASRYLGGCPYEQYF
TGTGCCAGCCGCTACCTTGGGGGATGCCCCTACGAGCAGTACTTC
>TRBV11-2|few|TRBJ2-6|NA|12
CAIRFGANVLTF
TGTGCCATAAGATTTGGGGCCAACGTCCTGACTTTC
>TRBV6-1|NA|TRBJ1-1|NA|14
CASSEAGGGGEAFF
TGTGCCAGCAGTGAAGCGGGTGGGGGGGGAGAAGCTTTCTTT
>TRBV25-1|many|TRBJ2-2|TRBD2|19
CASSDPLASGGHNTGELFF
TGTGCCAGCAGTGACCCTTTGGCTAGCGGGGGGCATAACACCGGGGAGCTGTTTTTT
>TRBV5-1|NA|TRBJ2-1|NA|17
CASSLVRGSSSYNEQFF
TGCGCCAGCAGCTTGGTACGGGGGTCGAGCTCCTACAATGAGCAGTTCTTC
>TRBV15|NA|TRBJ2-6|NA|16
CATSRGSDSGANVLTF
TGTGCCACCAGCAGAGGTAGCGACTCTGGGGCCAACGTCCTGACTTTC
>TRBV5-4|NA|TRBJ2-1|TRBD1|15
CASRRPGQEPNEQFF
TGTGCCAGCAGAAGGCCGGGACAGGAGCCCAATGAGCAGTTCTTC
>TRBV3-1|NA|TRBJ2-5|NA|13
CASSRLGDTDPYF
TGTGCCAGCAGCCGCCTCGGGGACACGGATCCGTACTTC
>TRBV5-1|NA|TRBJ2-7|TRBD2|15
CASSWDLAGEREQYF
TGCGCCAGCAGCTGGGATCTAGCGGGAGAACGCGAGCAGTACTTC
>TRBV6-1|few|TRBJ1-1|TRBD1|13
CASRHTGVSEAFF
TGTGCCAGCAGGCATACAGGGGTATCTGAAGCTTTCTTT
>TRBV7-6|many|TRBJ1-1|NA|13
CASSSGEGTEAFF
TGTGCCAGCAGCTCAGGGGAAGGCACTGAAGCTTTCTTT
>TRBV6-2/TRBV6-3|NA|TRBJ2-2|TRBD1|16
CASTRDSRSNTGELFF
TGTGCCAGCACCCGGGACAGTAGATCGAACACCGGGGAGCTGTTTTTT
>TRBV7-3|many|TRBJ2-7|TRBD2|13
CASSSSGGYEQYF
TGTGCCAGCAGCTCTAGCGGGGGCTACGAGCAGTACTTC
>TRBV7-2|many|TRBJ2-7|TRBD2|16
CASSPGPGTSGYEQYF
TGTGCCAGCAGCCCCGGTCCAGGGACTAGCGGATACGAGCAGTACTTC
>TRBV3-1|NA|TRBJ2-1|TRBD2|12
CASSPGLAAQFF
TGTGCCAGCAGCCCCGGACTAGCGGCGCAGTTCTTC
>TRBV5-1|many|TRBJ2-7|TRBD2|13
CASSSSSGDEQYF
TGCGCCAGCAGCTCTTCTAGCGGAGACGAGCAGTACTTC
>TRBV30|few|TRBJ2-7|TRBD1|14
CAWSKGGQGDEQYF
TGTGCCTGGAGTAAAGGGGGACAGGGAGACGAGCAGTACTTC
>TRBV11-1|many|TRBJ1-6|NA|16
CASSLLVAGYNSPLHF
TGTGCCAGCAGCTTGTTGGTGGCAGGGTATAATTCACCCCTCCACTTT
>TRBV5-1|NA|TRBJ1-4|NA|15
CASSLAAAENEKLFF
TGCGCCAGCAGCTTGGCCGCGGCGGAAAATGAAAAACTGTTTTTT
>TRBV7-6|NA|TRBJ2-2|TRBD1|17
CASSLPDRGRFVGELFF
TGTGCCAGCAGCTTACCCGACAGGGGGCGGTTCGTCGGGGAGCTGTTTTTT
>TRBV18|few|TRBJ2-5|NA|16
CASSPEGGGRIETQYF
TGTGCCAGCTCACCAGAAGGAGGTGGACGGATTGAGACCCAGTACTTC
>TRBV28|many|TRBJ2-5|NA|14
CASSLSPGLETQYF
TGTGCCAGCAGTTTAAGTCCAGGGTTGGAGACCCAGTACTTC
>TRBV6-1|few|TRBJ2-7|NA|14
CASSPLGQSYEQYF
TGTGCCAGCAGCCCCTTAGGACAGTCCTACGAGCAGTACTTC
>TRBV2|many|TRBJ1-2|NA|16
CASYPTRQTTNYGYTF
TGTGCCAGCTACCCCACTCGACAGACGACTAACTATGGCTACACCTTC
>TRBV9|NA|TRBJ2-4|NA|14
CASSVVPAKNIQYF
TGTGCCAGCAGCGTAGTACCAGCTAAAAACATTCAGTACTTC
>TRBV18|NA|TRBJ2-7|NA|15
CASSYRDIVSYEQYF
TGTGCCAGCTCGTACCGGGACATCGTCTCCTACGAGCAGTACTTC
>TRBV6-1|many|TRBJ2-2|TRBD2|16
CATQPRLAGRTGELFF
TGTGCCACCCAGCCTAGACTAGCGGGACGCACCGGGGAGCTGTTTTTT
>TRBV19|NA|TRBJ1-3|NA|17
CASSTRYDTNSGNTIYF
TGTGCCAGTAGTACCCGTTACGACACGAACTCTGGAAACACCATATATTTT
>TRBV7-2|NA|TRBJ1-5|NA|16
CASSLPEGSGNQPQHF
TGTGCCAGCAGCTTGCCCGAGGGGAGCGGCAATCAGCCCCAGCATTTT
>TRBV25-1|NA|TRBJ2-7|TRBD1|14
CASSELTGSYEQYF
TGTGCCAGCAGTGAACTGACAGGGAGCTACGAGCAGTACTTC
>TRBV9|NA|TRBJ2-6|NA|18
CASSVVSGGSSGANVLTF
TGTGCCAGCAGCGTAGTTTCCGGCGGTAGCTCTGGGGCCAACGTCCTGACTTTC
>TRBV10-3|NA|TRBJ2-2|NA|12
CAIRPDTGELFF
TGTGCCATCAGGCCGGACACCGGGGAGCTGTTTTTT
>TRBV5-1|many|TRBJ2-7|NA|14
CASSLDTGSYEQYF
TGCGCCAGCAGCTTGGATACAGGGAGTTACGAGCAGTACTTC
>TRBV5-1|few|TRBJ2-4|TRBD2|14
CASSGGLAADIQYF
TGCGCCAGCAGCGGGGGACTAGCGGCGGACATTCAGTACTTC
>TRBV11-2|many|TRBJ2-7|TRBD2|15
CASNPWRGASYEQYF
TGTGCCAGCAATCCTTGGCGGGGGGCCTCCTACGAGCAGTACTTC
>TRBV19|NA|TRBJ2-3|NA|14
CASSKGTGTDTQYF
TGTGCCAGTAGTAAGGGGACTGGCACAGATACGCAGTATTTT